These 25 T cell receptor beta chains were sequenced from one sample in a study of blood T cell repertoires in COVID-19 (dated by TCRdb to about 2020). The library was generated by the immunoSEQ multiplex PCR assay. TCRdb stores this immuneACCESS table with in-frame sequences only. Part of the clones is absent; in the studies checked, under half of the shortfall reflects unresolved V genes, and no reason is known for the rest. In all, the sample holds approximately 200,000 clones, and 70% to 85% of those were seen once. The ten largest clones represent about 7.8% of the sample. Input material: peripheral blood. The receptors stem from a woman older than 75 with COVID-19, enrolled during active disease.

V is TRBV7-8 and J is TRBJ1-6, with TRBD1 matching 8 bases. The CDR3 has 14 residues. Trimming removed 3 bases from V and 10 bases from J; junction bases left unmatched: 5. Germline V gene lookup returns CDR1 SGHVS and CDR2 FQNEAQ. CDR3 nucleotides: TGTGCCAGCAGCTTTGGACAGGGCGTCTCACCCCTCCACTTT. Translation: CASSFGQGVSPLHF.

V and J are TRBV6-5 and TRBJ1-2; 7 bases match TRBD1. Trimming removed 6 bases from V and 8 bases from J; junction bases left unmatched: 15. Germline V gives CDR1 MNHEY, CDR2 SVGAGI. This CDR3 contains 15 residues. This CDR3 reads CASRSDRDPLWGYTF. The DNA for the CDR3 is TGTGCCAGCAGATCCGACAGGGACCCACTGTGGGGCTACACCTTC.

This chain joins TRBV3-1 (or the pseudogene TRBV3-2) and TRBJ1-5; tentatively, D is TRBD1 (5 bases). The CDR3 is made up of 16 amino acids. CDR1 and CDR2 (germline): LGHDT, YNNKEL (reference sequence). Trimming shortened V by 1 base and J by 4 bases, and 14 bases separated the two germline ends. CDR3 region: CASSQGMGRGNQPQHF. As DNA, the CDR3 is TGTGCCAGCAGCCAAGGAATGGGACGGGGGAATCAGCCCCAGCATTTT.

The V gene is TRBV12-3 or TRBV12-4, the J gene TRBJ1-2; D unresolved. The CDR3 length is 11 residues. V lost 6 bases and J lost 2, with 4 bases in between. The CDR3, as DNA: TGTGCCAGCAGACAGAACTATGGCTACACCTTC. As protein: CASRQNYGYTF.

Points on this clone: This same CDR3 is encoded by further DNA sequences in the sample. V is TRBV5-1 and J is TRBJ1-2, with D uncertain. The CDR3 spans 14 residues. V lost 0 bases to trimming and J lost 3 bases, with 9 bases between them. Germline CDR1 and CDR2: SGHRS and YFSETQ. CDR3 nucleotide sequence: TGCGCCAGCAGCTTGGCGCGGGAGGACTATGGCTACACCTTC. Its translation is CASSLAREDYGYTF.

V is TRBV28 and J is TRBJ1-5, with 12 bases fitting TRBD1. Germline-derived CDR1 and CDR2 are MDHEN and SYDVKM. The CDR3 length is 16 residues. V shed 8 bases and J 6 bases; nucleotides not matched to a gene: 11. CDR3 bases: TGTGCCAGCCGAGTAATGGGGACAGGGGGCAGTCAGCCCCAGCATTTT. It codes for CASRVMGTGGSQPQHF.

This chain links TRBV24-1 with TRBJ2-1, with 8 bases fitting TRBD1. This CDR3 spans 15 amino acids. V lost 3 bases, J lost 6 bases, and 6 bases stayed unmatched. Germline CDR1 is KGHDR and CDR2 is SFDVKD. In DNA, the CDR3 is TGTGCCACCAGTGATGTCCAGGGGGCCGGCAATGAGCAGTTCTTC. As protein: CATSDVQGAGNEQFF.

Only a few counts were recorded for this clone. J is TRBJ1-4 and V is TRBV6-5; 7 nucleotides line up with TRBD1. Germline loops: CDR1 MNHEY, CDR2 SVGAGI. The V and J ends lost 5 bases and 3 bases, in that order; junction bases with no gene match: 6. This CDR3 contains 15 residues. The CDR3 nucleotides are TGTGCCAGCAGTACAACAGGGGCCTCTAATGAAAAACTGTTTTTT. Amino acid sequence: CASSTTGASNEKLFF.

This sequence joins TRBV27 and TRBJ2-3; perhaps TRBD2 as D (6 bases). The CDR3 has 15 residues. Deletions cut 3 bases from V and 3 bases from J, with 13 bases between. Germline assignment: CDR1 MNHEY and CDR2 SMNVEV (reference sequence). CDR3 sequence (DNA): TGTGCCAGCAGTTTGTCGGGAGCGGTTACAGATACGCAGTATTTT. Translation gives CASSLSGAVTDTQYF.

The genes are TRBV5-1 and TRBJ2-1, with 7 bases matching TRBD2. The CDR3 covers 14 residues. Germline V CDR1 and CDR2: SGHRS, YFSETQ. The trim removed 3 bases at V and 10 bases at J, leaving 10 bases unmatched. The CDR3 nucleotides read TGCGCCAGCAGCTGGGAGGGCCCGGGTGTGGAGCAGTTCTTC. It specifies CASSWEGPGVEQFF.

This clone was picked up a small number of times. The CDR3 is CSVVRAGGGTDTQYF. The DNA for the CDR3 is TGCAGCGTTGTCAGAGCGGGCGGAGGCACAGATACGCAGTATTTT. The chain is built from TRBV29-1 and TRBJ2-3; D perhaps matches TRBD2 (6 bases). CDR3 length: 15 amino acids. Deletions cut 4 bases from V and 1 base from J, with 15 bases between. The germline gives CDR1 SQVTM, CDR2 ANQGSEA.

This clone turned up a few times. The V gene is TRBV3-1 (or the pseudogene TRBV3-2), the J gene TRBJ1-2; D is undetermined. Germline V gives CDR1 LGHDT, CDR2 YNNKEL (reference sequence). V dropped 4 bases and J dropped 6 bases, with 15 bases sitting between them. The CDR3 loop spans 14 amino acids. The CDR3 region is CASSPRPSLNGYTF. The CDR3, as DNA: TGTGCCAGCAGCCCTCGTCCCAGTTTAAATGGCTACACCTTC.

The chain employs TRBV1 and TRBJ2-1; the D call of TRBD2 is as the table states it, not checked on the DNA. TRBV1 is a pseudogene. CDR3 length equals 16 residues. The CDR3 spells CTSSLLLAGEYNEQFF. The CDR3 DNA reads as TGCACCAGCAGCCTGTTACTAGCGGGGGAGTACAATGAGCAGTTCTTC.

The chain has TRBV6-6 and TRBJ2-1; 9 positions match TRBD2. V lost 2 bases to trimming and J lost 3 bases; unmatched junction nucleotides: 2. There are 15 residues in the CDR3. Germline CDR1 and CDR2: MNHNY and SVGAGI (reference sequence). The chain's CDR3 is CASSYEAGGYNEQFF. CDR3 DNA: TGTGCCAGCAGTTACGAAGCGGGGGGCTACAATGAGCAGTTCTTC.

The V gene is TRBV15, the J gene TRBJ1-2, with 8 bases identical to TRBD1. There are 15 residues in the CDR3. V dropped 3 bases and J dropped 4; count of bases not matched to a gene: 7. Germline CDR1 reads LNHNV; CDR2 reads YYDKDF (reference sequence). The CDR3 sequence is CATSSRQGQLYGYTF. As DNA, the CDR3 is TGTGCCACCAGCAGCAGACAGGGGCAGCTCTATGGCTACACCTTC.

Only one count was recorded for this clone. The rearrangement uses TRBV18 and TRBJ1-2; the D gene is possibly TRBD1 (6 bases). CDR3 size: 14 residues. The ends were cut back, 2 bases at V and 7 bases at J, with 14 bases in the middle. Germline V gives CDR1 KGHSH, CDR2 LQKENI. Here the CDR3 DNA reads TGTGCCAGCTCACCAGACAGGATGTTCTCTGGCTACACCTTC. Protein: CASSPDRMFSGYTF. Supplemented by reference TRBV18 and TRBJ1-2, the full variable domain reads NAGVMQNPRHLVRRRGQEARLRCSPMKGHSHVYWYRQLPEEGLKFMVYLQKENIIDESGMPKERFSAEFPKEGPSILRIQQVVRGDSAAYFCASSPDRMFSGYTFGSGTRLTVV.

The gene calls are TRBV5-5 and TRBJ1-2; D is perhaps TRBD1 (5 bases). Trimming pared 3 bases from V and 8 bases from J, leaving 26 bases between. CDR3 length equals 17 residues. Germline V lookup: CDR1 SGHKS, CDR2 YYEKEE (reference sequence). The CDR3 region is CASSYALGSSLRGGYTF. The CDR3 DNA is TGTGCCAGCAGCTACGCCTTAGGGTCCTCCCTACGGGGGGGCTACACCTTC.

This clone is a singleton in its sample. The CDR3 loop reads CASSVSGGSYNEQFF. CDR3 in DNA: TGTGCCAGCAGCGTTAGCGGGGGCTCCTACAATGAGCAGTTCTTC. V gene TRBV9 combines with J gene TRBJ2-1; TRBD2 agrees at 9 bases. CDR3 length: 15 residues. V was clipped by 2 bases and J by 0 bases; unmatched bases: 0. Germline CDR1 is SGDLS and CDR2 is YYNGEE.

The V gene is TRBV6-2 or TRBV6-3, the J gene TRBJ1-1; no clear D. Per the germline V gene, CDR1 is MNHEY and CDR2 is SVGEGT. The V gene lost 6 bases and the J gene lost 4 bases, with 15 bases spanning the gap. The CDR3 totals 14 residues. CDR3 sequence reads: CASSPAGWSTEAFF. The CDR3, as DNA: TGTGCCAGCAGCCCCGCGGGCTGGAGCACTGAAGCTTTCTTT.

CDR3 sequence reads: CASSRRTVRLGGYTF. CDR3 DNA sequence: TGTGCCAGCAGTCGAAGGACAGTCCGACTGGGTGGCTACACCTTC. The V gene is TRBV3-1 (or the pseudogene TRBV3-2), the J gene TRBJ1-2; D is perhaps TRBD1 (6 bases). Trimming left V 6 bases short and J 7 bases short, with 21 bases between. Germline lookup yields CDR1 LGHDT and CDR2 YNNKEL (reference sequence). The CDR3 is made up of 15 amino acids.

The chain employs TRBV6-4 and TRBJ1-2, with D perhaps matching TRBD1 (5 bases). Germline CDR1 is MRHNA and CDR2 is SNTAGT. Trimming removed 4 bases at V and 4 bases at J, with 16 bases between. This CDR3 spans 15 amino acids. CDR3 in amino acids: CASSVSAGPIYGYTF. In DNA, the CDR3 is TGTGCCAGCAGTGTCTCGGCAGGGCCGATCTATGGCTACACCTTC.

The chain recombines TRBV2 with TRBJ1-5; D possibly corresponds to TRBD1 (6 bases). V gave up 6 bases and J gave up 7 bases, with 16 bases separating them. This CDR3 region has 14 residues. Germline V gene data show CDR1 as SNHLY and CDR2 as FYNNEI. CDR3 residues: CASRKQGSQQPQHF. For the CDR3, the DNA is TGTGCCAGCAGGAAACAGGGTAGTCAACAGCCCCAGCATTTT. Filled out from reference TRBV2 and TRBJ1-5, the complete variable domain reads EPEVTQTPSHQVTQMGQEVILRCVPISNHLYFYWYRQILGQKVEFLVSFYNNEISEKSEIFDDQFSVERPDGSNFTLKIRSTKLEDSAMYFCASRKQGSQQPQHFGDGTRLSIL.

In its sample, this clone was seen once. The chain combines TRBV9 with TRBJ1-2, with 12 bases identical to TRBD1. The CDR3 extends over 17 amino acids. J was trimmed by 5 bases and V by 3 bases; bases with no gene match: 11. Germline assignment: CDR1 SGDLS and CDR2 YYNGEE. CDR3 in DNA: TGTGCCAGCAGCGCCCTGGGACAGGGGGCCTCCGCTTATGGCTACACCTTC. This codes for CASSALGQGASAYGYTF. The complete variable domain, with remaining parts taken from reference TRBV9 and TRBJ1-2, reads DSGVTQTPKHLITATGQRVTLRCSPRSGDLSVYWYQQSLDQGLQFLIQYYNGEERAKGNILERFSAQQFPDLHSELNLSSLELGDSALYFCASSALGQGASAYGYTFGSGTRLTVV.

The gene calls are TRBV5-5 and TRBJ1-1; D ambiguous. There are 15 residues in the CDR3. Trimming removed 1 base at V and 0 bases at J, with 10 bases between. Per the germline V gene, CDR1 is SGHKS and CDR2 is YYEKEE (reference sequence). The CDR3 loop reads CASSLSVYLNTEAFF. CDR3 DNA: TGTGCCAGCAGCTTGTCGGTGTACTTGAACACTGAAGCTTTCTTT.

The CDR3 DNA reads TGTGCCAGCTCACCACGCCGGGACACCAATGAGCAGTTCTTC. Its protein is CASSPRRDTNEQFF. This chain joins TRBV18 and TRBJ2-1; weak D call: TRBD1 (6 bases). CDR3 length: 14 residues. Deletions cut 1 base from V and 6 bases from J, with 10 bases between. CDR1 KGHSH and CDR2 LQKENI come from the germline V gene.